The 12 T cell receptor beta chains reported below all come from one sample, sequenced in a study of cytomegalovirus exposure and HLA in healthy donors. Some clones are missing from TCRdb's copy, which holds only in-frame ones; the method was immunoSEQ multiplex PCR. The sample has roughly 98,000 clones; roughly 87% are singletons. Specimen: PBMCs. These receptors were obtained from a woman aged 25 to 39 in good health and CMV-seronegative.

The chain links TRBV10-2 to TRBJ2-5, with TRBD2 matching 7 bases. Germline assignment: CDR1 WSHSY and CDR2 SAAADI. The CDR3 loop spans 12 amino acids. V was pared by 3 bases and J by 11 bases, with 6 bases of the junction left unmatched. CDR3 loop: CASSDGGDYQYF. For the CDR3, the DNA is TGCGCCAGCAGTGATGGGGGGGACTATCAGTACTTC.

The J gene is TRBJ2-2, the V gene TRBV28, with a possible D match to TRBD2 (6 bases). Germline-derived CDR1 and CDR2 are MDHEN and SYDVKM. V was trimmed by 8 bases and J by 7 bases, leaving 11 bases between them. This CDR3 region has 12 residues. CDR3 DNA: TGTGCCAGCCGTATGGGAGGCGGGGAGCTGTTTTTT. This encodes CASRMGGGELFF. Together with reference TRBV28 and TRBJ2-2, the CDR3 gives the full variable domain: DVKVTQSSRYLVKRTGEKVFLECVQDMDHENMFWYRQDPGLGLRLIYFSYDVKMKEKGDIPEGYSVSREKKERFSLILESASTNQTSMYLCASRMGGGELFFGEGSRLTVL.

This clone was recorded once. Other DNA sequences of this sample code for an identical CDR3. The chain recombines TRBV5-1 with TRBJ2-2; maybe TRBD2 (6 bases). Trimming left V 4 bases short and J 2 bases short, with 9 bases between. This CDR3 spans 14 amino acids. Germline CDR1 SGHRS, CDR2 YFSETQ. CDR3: CASSNSGNTGELFF. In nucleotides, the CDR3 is TGCGCCAGCAGCAATAGCGGAAACACCGGGGAGCTGTTTTTT.

The CDR3 sequence: CASSPSSGGNNEQFF. As DNA, the CDR3 is TGTGCCAGCTCACCGAGTAGCGGGGGGAACAATGAGCAGTTCTTC. This sequence joins TRBV18 and TRBJ2-1, with 10 nucleotides matching TRBD2. Trimming removed 3 bases from V and 5 bases from J; junction bases left unmatched: 4. The CDR3 runs to 15 residues. Germline-derived CDR1 and CDR2 are KGHSH and LQKENI.

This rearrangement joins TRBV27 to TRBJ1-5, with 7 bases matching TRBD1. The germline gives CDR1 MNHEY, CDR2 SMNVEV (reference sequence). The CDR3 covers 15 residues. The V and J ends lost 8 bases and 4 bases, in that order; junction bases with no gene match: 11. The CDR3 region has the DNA TGTGCCAGCGGCAACAGGGGAGTTGTTAATCAGCCCCAGCATTTT. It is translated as CASGNRGVVNQPQHF.

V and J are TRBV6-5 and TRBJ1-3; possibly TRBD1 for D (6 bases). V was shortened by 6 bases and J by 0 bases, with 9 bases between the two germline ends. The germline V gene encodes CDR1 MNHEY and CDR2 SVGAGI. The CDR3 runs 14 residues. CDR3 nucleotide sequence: TGTGCCAGCAGACGGGACAACTCTGGAAACACCATATATTTT. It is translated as CASRRDNSGNTIYF.

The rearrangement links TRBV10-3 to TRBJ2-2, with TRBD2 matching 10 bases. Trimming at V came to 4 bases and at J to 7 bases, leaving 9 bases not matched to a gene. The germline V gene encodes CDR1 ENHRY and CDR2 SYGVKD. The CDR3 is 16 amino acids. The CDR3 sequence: CAISALAGIDGGELFF. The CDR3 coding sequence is TGTGCCATCAGTGCACTAGCGGGGATAGACGGCGGGGAGCTGTTTTTT.

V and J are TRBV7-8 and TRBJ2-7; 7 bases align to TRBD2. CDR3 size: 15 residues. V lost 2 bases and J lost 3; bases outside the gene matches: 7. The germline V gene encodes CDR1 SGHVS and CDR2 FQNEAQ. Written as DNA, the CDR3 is TGTGCCAGCAGCTTATCGGCGGGAGCCGACTACGAGCAGTACTTC. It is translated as CASSLSAGADYEQYF.

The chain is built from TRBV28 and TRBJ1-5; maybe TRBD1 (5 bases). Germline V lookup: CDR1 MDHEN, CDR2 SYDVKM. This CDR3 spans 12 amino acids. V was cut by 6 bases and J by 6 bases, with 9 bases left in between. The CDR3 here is CASRDSLQPQHF. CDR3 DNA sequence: TGTGCCAGCAGAGACAGTCTTCAGCCCCAGCATTTT.

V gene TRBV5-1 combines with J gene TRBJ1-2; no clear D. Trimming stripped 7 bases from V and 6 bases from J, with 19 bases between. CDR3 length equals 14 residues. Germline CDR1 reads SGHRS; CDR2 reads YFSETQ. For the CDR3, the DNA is TGCGCCAGCCACCCGGACTCCAGCCAACATGGCTACACCTTC. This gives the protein CASHPDSSQHGYTF.

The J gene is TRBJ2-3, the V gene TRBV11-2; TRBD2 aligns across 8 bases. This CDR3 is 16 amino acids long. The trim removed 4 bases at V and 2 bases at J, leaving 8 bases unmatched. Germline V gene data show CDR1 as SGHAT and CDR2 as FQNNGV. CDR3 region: CASSYPRGGNTDTQYF. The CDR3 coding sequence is TGTGCCAGCAGCTATCCCCGGGGGGGTAACACAGATACGCAGTATTTT.

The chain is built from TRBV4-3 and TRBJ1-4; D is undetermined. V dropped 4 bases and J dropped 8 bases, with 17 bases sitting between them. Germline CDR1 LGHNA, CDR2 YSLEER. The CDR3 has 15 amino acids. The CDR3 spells CASSPSISTREKLFF. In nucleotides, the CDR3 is TGCGCCAGCAGCCCCTCCATATCGACTAGGGAAAAACTGTTTTTT.